Following are 14 T cell receptor beta chains from one sample sequenced in a study of blood T cells in healthy people across ages. A J-beta primer mix and a sample-barcoded 5' primer were used in a second PCR of about 6 to 12 cycles. TCRdb processed the 5' RACE reads anew with MiXCR; each CDR3 protein has one entry. The data show 1.5 million to 2 million distinct CDR3 sequences, about 31% seen once. Sample: blood. The receptors here all came from a woman aged 25 to 39 in good health.

This clonotype was counted at least ten times. The rearrangement links TRBV10-3 to TRBJ1-5; D not resolved. Germline lookup yields CDR1 ENHRY and CDR2 SYGVKD. The V and J ends lost 4 bases and 1 base respectively, with 8 bases between them. The CDR3 has 14 amino acids. In DNA form, the CDR3 reads TGTGCCATCAGTGGCCCCGAAAGCAATCAGCCCCAGCATTTT. This codes for CAISGPESNQPQHF.

This clonotype has at least ten counts. The chain employs TRBV20-1 and TRBJ2-5; TRBD1 agrees at 11 bases. Per the germline V gene, CDR1 is DFQATT and CDR2 is SNEGSKA (reference sequence). The CDR3 is 14 residues long. The J segment lost 7 bases and the V segment lost 5 bases, leaving 9 bases of the junction unmatched. CDR3 bases: TGCAGTGCTCCTCCTGGACAGGGGGCTTGGACCCAGTACTTC. It is translated as CSAPPGQGAWTQYF.

Points on this clonotype: It may be a read error: a sequence one base away is much more abundant. This chain links TRBV29-1 with TRBJ2-1, with TRBD2 matching over 9 bases. The CDR3 has 15 residues. V shed 3 bases, J shed 5 bases, and the junction held 8 bases outside the gene matches. Germline CDR1 and CDR2: SQVTM and ANQGSEA. The CDR3 loop reads CSVDGAGGSHNEQFF. CDR3 sequence (DNA): TGCAGCGTTGATGGAGCGGGGGGATCCCACAATGAGCAGTTCTTC.

J is TRBJ2-3 and V is TRBV5-1; 7 bases match TRBD1. Looked up from germline, CDR1 is SGHRS and CDR2 is YFSETQ. CDR3 length: 14 amino acids. V gave up 7 bases and J gave up 0 bases; unmatched junction bases: 5. The CDR3 sequence is CASGTGVSTDTQYF. CDR3 sequence (DNA): TGCGCCAGCGGAACAGGGGTTAGCACAGATACGCAGTATTTT.

The rearrangement joins TRBV27 to TRBJ2-5; 10 bases are shared with TRBD2. CDR3 length: 17 amino acids. Germline V lookup: CDR1 MNHEY, CDR2 SMNVEV (reference sequence). Trimming cost V 5 bases and J 11 bases; bases outside gene matches: 20. The CDR3 DNA reads as TGTGCCAGCAGTCCACTCCAGGCTAGCGGGAGTAGATTAGTGCAGTACTTC. Protein product: CASSPLQASGSRLVQYF.

This clonotype was found a few times. The chain carries TRBV7-9 and TRBJ2-1, with D perhaps TRBD2 (7 bases). The V gene's germline CDR1 is SEHNR and CDR2 FQNEAQ (reference sequence). This CDR3 is built from 17 residues. V shed 7 bases and J shed 2 bases, with 21 bases lying between them. In DNA form, the CDR3 reads TGTGCCAGCATCCAGGGGAGAGGGGGGGACGCCTACAATGAGCAGTTCTTC. Its translation is CASIQGRGGDAYNEQFF.

V and J are TRBV3-1 and TRBJ2-3; either TRBD1 or TRBD2 may fit D (5 bases each). Trimming removed 5 bases from V and 11 bases from J, with 14 bases in between. Germline CDR1 and CDR2: LGHDT and YNNKEL (reference sequence). This CDR3 region has 12 residues. The CDR3 DNA follows: TGTGCCAGCAGCGAGGTGGGGGTCATGCAGTATTTT. This codes for CASSEVGVMQYF.

Remarks on this clonotype: The conserved phenylalanine or tryptophan normally closing the CDR3 is absent here, so this likely arose from a read error. This rearrangement joins TRBV4-1 to TRBJ1-2; tentatively, D is TRBD1 (6 bases). The length of the CDR3 is 14 residues. Deletions cut 4 bases from V and 5 bases from J, with 14 bases between. In germline, CDR1 is MGHRA, CDR2 YSYEKL. CDR3: CASSRPRDTYGYTC. CDR3 sequence (DNA): TGCGCCAGCAGCCGACCACGGGACACTTATGGCTACACCTGC.

A word on this clonotype: This could be a read error, since a much larger clone is one nucleotide away. V is TRBV29-1 and J is TRBJ2-1; D possibly corresponds to TRBD2 (5 bases). This CDR3 comprises 15 residues. Looked up from germline, CDR1 is SQVTM and CDR2 is ANQGSEA. The CDR3 protein is CSLSSTETTYDEQFF. The CDR3 DNA follows: TGCAGCCTTTCCTCGACGGAGACTACCTACGATGAGCAGTTCTTC.

The J gene is TRBJ2-2, the V gene TRBV7-9; a weak D match, TRBD2 (5 bases). Trimming left V 2 bases short and J 7 bases short, with 11 bases between. Germline-derived CDR1 and CDR2 are SEHNR and FQNEAQ (reference sequence). This CDR3 contains 14 residues. Written as DNA, the CDR3 is TGTGCCAGCAGCTTACTAGCTAGTGGCGGGGAGCTGTTTTTT. Amino acids: CASSLLASGGELFF.

This clonotype was observed a handful of times. CDR3 sequence reads: CASSGDRDTDRNTEAFF. CDR3 coding DNA: TGTGCCAGCAGCGGGGACCGGGACACCGACCGGAACACTGAAGCTTTCTTT. This chain links TRBV9 with TRBJ1-1; D is possibly TRBD1 (6 bases). The V end lost 3 bases, the J end lost 1 base, and 19 bases lay between the germline ends. From germline, CDR1 is SGDLS and CDR2 YYNGEE. The CDR3 is 17 amino acids.

The chain employs TRBV7-8 and TRBJ1-6, with D hard to call. Germline loops: CDR1 SGHVS, CDR2 FQNEAQ. This CDR3 region has 14 residues. V was pared by 5 bases and J by 12 bases, with 17 bases between. The CDR3 spells CASSPRFGFGPLHF. DNA for the CDR3: TGTGCCAGCAGCCCCCGGTTCGGCTTTGGACCCCTCCACTTT.

V gene TRBV6-6 combines with J gene TRBJ1-4; 7 bases fit TRBD1. V dropped 2 bases and J dropped 7; count of bases not matched to a gene: 13. CDR3 size: 17 residues. The germline V gene has CDR1 MNHNY and CDR2 SVGAGI (reference sequence). CDR3 in DNA: TGTGCCAGCAGTTACCCTATGGAGGGGGCATACGGTGAAAAACTGTTTTTT. It encodes CASSYPMEGAYGEKLFF.

This clonotype was counted between two and nine times. The chain uses TRBV12-3 or TRBV12-4 and TRBJ1-1, with a weak D call TRBD1 (5 bases). Deletions cut 7 bases from V and 8 bases from J, with 14 bases between. This CDR3 has 12 amino acids. The CDR3 protein is CASNLKSGEAFF. Here the CDR3 DNA reads TGTGCCAGCAATCTAAAATCAGGGGAAGCTTTCTTT.